One and the same sample provided the 20 T cell receptor beta chains below, sequenced in a study of neurological immune-mediated disorders. MiXCR, applied by TCRdb to the 5' RACE reads, yields one record per CDR3 protein. The table has about 24,000 distinct CDR3 sequences, around an eighth seen once. Input material: PBMCs. These receptors were obtained from a woman aged 40 to 50 with HTLV-1-associated myelopathy (HAM/TSP).

This clonotype was detected ten times or more. This may be a read error, as it is one base from a much larger clone. The rearrangement joins TRBV5-1 to TRBJ2-7, with D maybe TRBD2 (6 bases). With 4 bases removed from V and 7 bases from J, the gap between germline ends came to 21 bases. This CDR3 contains 15 residues. From germline, CDR1 is SGHRS and CDR2 YFSETQ. The CDR3 nucleotides read TGCGCCAGCAGCACGTTTGTATGGGAGGTGGAAGAGCAGTACTTC. It is translated as CASSTFVWEVEEQYF.

This clonotype was observed at least ten times. The chain couples TRBV28 to TRBJ1-2, with a tentative D call TRBD1 (5 bases). Germline-derived CDR1 and CDR2 are MDHEN and SYDVKM. The CDR3 runs 15 residues. With 2 bases removed from V and 3 bases from J, the gap between germline ends came to 13 bases. Written as DNA, the CDR3 is TGTGCCAGCAGTTTACTTATCTCGGGGGACTATGGCTACACCTTC. Protein: CASSLLISGDYGYTF.

This clonotype came up many times. This sequence joins TRBV21-1 and TRBJ2-2; the tabulated D call, TRBD1, remains unverified against the DNA. TRBV21-1 is termed a pseudogene. The CDR3 is 12 amino acids. Here the CDR3 DNA reads TGTGCCAGCAGCGGGGGTCCCGGGGAGCTGTTTTTT. It translates to CASSGGPGELFF.

This clonotype was observed many times. The J gene is TRBJ2-5, the V gene TRBV20-1, with a tentative D call TRBD1 (5 bases). Between the trimmed V and J ends, which lost 3 bases and 1 base, there was a span of 12 bases. CDR1 is DFQATT and CDR2 is SNEGSKA in the germline V gene (reference sequence). The CDR3 spans 14 residues. The CDR3 loop is CSASQGSAQETQYF. The CDR3 DNA reads TGCAGTGCTAGTCAGGGAAGCGCCCAAGAGACCCAGTACTTC.

This clonotype has ten or more counts. The V gene is TRBV20-1, the J gene TRBJ2-3; 10 bases map to TRBD2. V was clipped by 5 bases and J by 2 bases; unmatched bases: 4. This CDR3 spans 14 amino acids. The V gene's germline CDR1 is DFQATT and CDR2 SNEGSKA (reference sequence). DNA of the CDR3: TGCAGTGCTTTAGCGGGGGGCGACACAGATACGCAGTATTTT. It translates to CSALAGGDTDTQYF.

This clonotype was recorded many times. The chain is built from TRBV15 and TRBJ1-1; no reliable D call. Trimming stripped 8 bases from V and 1 base from J, with 11 bases between. Germline CDR1 and CDR2: LNHNV and YYDKDF (reference sequence). The CDR3 totals 13 residues. This chain's CDR3 is CATQRQENTEAFF. CDR3 DNA sequence: TGTGCCACCCAACGACAAGAGAACACTGAAGCTTTCTTT.

Notes on this clonotype: Its ends do not fully match the called genes, so a read error is possible. The V gene is TRBV7-9, the J gene TRBJ1-1; D is undetermined. Germline CDR1 is SEHNR and CDR2 is FQNEAQ (reference sequence). The CDR3 totals 13 residues. The CDR3 loop reads CASSLETAAEAIF. Written as DNA, the CDR3 is TGTGCCAGCAGCTTAGAGACGGCGGCTGAAGCTATCTTC.

In its sample, this clonotype was seen many times. The chain has TRBV9 and TRBJ1-2; D perhaps matches TRBD1 (6 bases). Trimming stripped 1 base from V and 4 bases from J, with 11 bases between. The germline V gene encodes CDR1 SGDLS and CDR2 YYNGEE. The CDR3 loop spans 14 amino acids. CDR3 DNA sequence: TGTGCCAGCAGCGTATCAGGGGCCGTCTATGGCTACACCTTC. This sequence encodes CASSVSGAVYGYTF.

At least ten counts were recorded for this clonotype. The V call is TRBV27, the J call TRBJ2-3; 7 bases agree with TRBD1. Trimming at V came to 6 bases and at J to 11 bases, leaving 5 bases not matched to a gene. CDR1 is MNHEY, CDR2 SMNVEV, per germline (reference sequence). This CDR3 has 11 amino acids. The CDR3 DNA reads TGTGCCAGCAGCCGGGACAGTAAGCAGTATTTT. It yields the protein CASSRDSKQYF.

This clonotype was seen repeatedly, ten times or more. The rearrangement joins TRBV7-9 to TRBJ2-7; a possible D gene is TRBD2 (5 bases). V was cut by 4 bases and J by 10 bases, with 23 bases left in between. Germline lookup yields CDR1 SEHNR and CDR2 FQNEAQ (reference sequence). CDR3 length: 15 amino acids. The CDR3 is CASSSHSGSGSLQYF. DNA for the CDR3: TGTGCCAGCAGCTCCCATTCGGGATCCGGGTCTCTACAGTACTTC.

This clonotype was counted at least ten times. CDR3 loop: CASSKPRRQGRYEQYF. In nucleotides, the CDR3 is TGTGCCAGCAGCAAACCCCGACGACAGGGGCGGTACGAGCAGTACTTC. The rearrangement links TRBV21-1 to TRBJ2-7; the listed D gene, TRBD1, was not tested against the DNA. TRBV21-1 is reported as a pseudogene. The CDR3 is 16 residues long.

The chain carries TRBV3-1 and TRBJ2-1; D is uncertain. Germline CDR1 reads LGHDT; CDR2 reads YNNKEL (reference sequence). The CDR3 covers 14 residues. The ends were cut back, 7 bases at V and 0 bases at J, with 10 bases in the middle. CDR3 amino acids: CASTDTNSYNEQFF. The CDR3 DNA sequence: TGTGCCAGCACCGACACGAACTCCTACAATGAGCAGTTCTTC.

This clonotype appeared many times. V gene TRBV7-9 combines with J gene TRBJ1-4, with unresolved D. Trimming removed 5 bases at V and 0 bases at J, with 10 bases between. The CDR3 runs to 15 residues. CDR1 and CDR2 from the germline V gene are SEHNR and FQNEAQ (reference sequence). This CDR3 reads CASSLHGTTNEKLFF. For the CDR3, the DNA is TGTGCCAGCAGCCTTCACGGCACAACTAATGAAAAACTGTTTTTT.

This clonotype is deemed medium-sized (0.01 to 0.1%). The chain couples TRBV5-1 to TRBJ2-1; TRBD1 matches 8 bases. With 4 bases clipped from V and 8 bases from J, the junction kept 5 bases outside the gene matches. In germline, CDR1 is SGHRS, CDR2 YFSETQ. The length of the CDR3 is 13 residues. This CDR3 is CASSLDRAYEQFF. The CDR3 DNA follows: TGCGCCAGCAGCCTGGACAGGGCATATGAGCAGTTCTTC.

In this sample, this clonotype turned up many times. The chain has TRBV6-1 and TRBJ2-7; 9 bases align to TRBD2. CDR3 length: 14 amino acids. The V and J ends lost 3 bases and 4 bases, in that order; junction bases with no gene match: 4. The germline gives CDR1 MNHNS, CDR2 SASEGT. CDR3 nucleotides: TGTGCCAGCAGTGATAGCGGGGGCCCTTACGAGCAGTACTTC. Its translation is CASSDSGGPYEQYF.

The chain recombines TRBV6-6 with TRBJ1-1; D may be TRBD1 (5 bases). The V end lost 2 bases, the J end lost 0 bases, and 13 bases lay between the germline ends. Germline V gene data show CDR1 as MNHNY and CDR2 as SVGAGI (reference sequence). The CDR3 sequence is 16 residues long. The CDR3 here is CASSYSVPGLNTEAFF. The CDR3 DNA sequence: TGTGCCAGCAGTTACAGCGTACCGGGGCTGAACACTGAAGCTTTCTTT.

The table lists this clonotype with a few counts. The chain uses TRBV6-2 or TRBV6-3 and TRBJ2-3; 9 bases are a match to TRBD2. Trimming cost V 2 bases and J 5 bases; bases outside gene matches: 11. Germline assignment: CDR1 MNHEY and CDR2 SVGEGT. CDR3 size: 17 residues. The CDR3 loop is CASSYVISGGERDTQYF. As DNA, the CDR3 is TGTGCCAGCAGTTACGTTATTAGCGGGGGAGAAAGAGATACGCAGTATTTT.

The chain recombines TRBV1 with TRBJ2-7; TRBD2, the table's D call, lacks a check against the DNA. TRBV1 is a pseudogene segment. This CDR3 is built from 16 residues. The CDR3 sequence: CTSSHSALVDIYEQYV. CDR3 coding DNA: TGCACCAGCAGCCACTCTGCCCTAGTGGATATCTACGAGCAGTACGTC.

This clonotype was counted many times. V is TRBV20-1 and J is TRBJ2-5, with D maybe TRBD2 (6 bases). Germline CDR1 and CDR2: DFQATT and SNEGSKA (reference sequence). The ends were cut back, 0 bases at V and 1 base at J, with 9 bases in the middle. The CDR3 is 14 residues long. CDR3 DNA sequence: TGCAGTGCTAGAGAGGCTAGCGTCCAAGAGACCCAGTACTTC. Translated: CSAREASVQETQYF.

The table lists this clonotype with many counts. The chain employs TRBV2 and TRBJ1-6; 9 bases agree with TRBD1. Germline V gene data show CDR1 as SNHLY and CDR2 as FYNNEI. The ends lost 6 bases at V and 10 bases at J; junction bases unmatched: 7. This CDR3 comprises 14 residues. The CDR3 sequence: CASRKDRGQSPLHF. In DNA, the CDR3 is TGTGCCAGCAGGAAGGACAGGGGACAATCACCCCTCCACTTT.